These 13 T cell receptor beta chains were sequenced from one sample in a study of shared clonotypes between healthy human individuals. Sequencing used immunoSEQ multiplex PCR; TCRdb keeps in-frame clones, though not all of them. The table includes about 2.3 million clones, roughly 92% detected once. Sequencing used naive CD4+ T cells from PBMCs. Subset meaning: CD45RA+ positively selected. These receptor sequences come from a man aged 18 to 35 in good health. Some clones in this sample may be carry-over from other donors' samples.

Remarks on this clone: Other DNA sequences of this sample code for an identical CDR3. This chain connects TRBV30 to TRBJ2-7; no clear D. Germline CDR1 is GTSNPN and CDR2 is SVGIG (reference sequence). The CDR3 runs 11 residues. The V end was cut by 1 base, the J end by 3 bases, with 4 bases between. The CDR3 protein is CAWSALYEQYF. The CDR3 DNA sequence: TGTGCCTGGAGTGCGCTCTACGAGCAGTACTTC.

This chain connects TRBV28 to TRBJ2-3; D is uncertain. CDR1 and CDR2 (germline): MDHEN, SYDVKM. The CDR3 has 12 residues. Trimming took off 6 bases at V and 5 bases at J, with 9 bases between the two ends. The CDR3 protein is CASSGRRDTQYF. CDR3 sequence (DNA): TGTGCCAGCAGCGGGCGCAGAGATACGCAGTATTTT. Full variable domain (outside the CDR3, taken from reference TRBV28 and TRBJ2-3): DVKVTQSSRYLVKRTGEKVFLECVQDMDHENMFWYRQDPGLGLRLIYFSYDVKMKEKGDIPEGYSVSREKKERFSLILESASTNQTSMYLCASSGRRDTQYFGPGTRLTVL.

The genes are TRBV4-1 and TRBJ2-5, with TRBD2 matching 9 bases. This CDR3 is 14 amino acids long. V lost 6 bases to trimming and J lost 1 base; unmatched junction nucleotides: 3. Germline V lookup: CDR1 MGHRA, CDR2 YSYEKL. In nucleotides, the CDR3 is TGCGCCAGCAGTCGACTAGCGGTCCAAGAGACCCAGTACTTC. Translating it yields CASSRLAVQETQYF.

This clone was detected once. The chain combines TRBV19 with TRBJ1-5; 9 bases line up with TRBD1. The V segment lost 6 bases and the J segment 6 bases; nucleotides outside the gene matches: 9. CDR1 is LNHDA and CDR2 is SQIVND in the germline V gene (reference sequence). This CDR3 has 15 amino acids. The CDR3 here is CASSRSGQGLQPQHF. DNA for the CDR3: TGTGCCAGTAGCAGGTCTGGACAGGGGCTTCAGCCCCAGCATTTT.

The chain links TRBV5-6 to TRBJ2-1; D might be TRBD1 (5 bases). The V gene's germline CDR1 is SGHDT and CDR2 YYEEEE. The CDR3 has 16 residues. V was pared by 0 bases and J by 0 bases, with 10 bases between. The CDR3 region has the DNA TGTGCCAGCAGCTTGGCCATAAGGGGCTCCTACAATGAGCAGTTCTTC. It yields the protein CASSLAIRGSYNEQFF.

The chain employs TRBV7-2 and TRBJ2-6; D gene ambiguous. Trimming pared 3 bases from V and 4 bases from J, leaving 19 bases between. The CDR3 is 18 amino acids. Germline assignment: CDR1 SGHTA and CDR2 FQGNSA. CDR3 in DNA: TGTGCCAGCAGCTTCGGACCGACCCATCTTTCCGGGGCCAACGTCCTGACTTTC. It translates to CASSFGPTHLSGANVLTF.

This clone was counted between two and nine times. The junction departs from germline at one end; a sequencing error may be responsible. This sequence joins TRBV28 and TRBJ1-1, with D possibly TRBD1 on 5 matching bases. Germline CDR1 MDHEN, CDR2 SYDVKM. The CDR3 loop spans 15 amino acids. CDR3 bases: TGTGCCAGCAGCCTCTTGAGGGACCAGGACCCTGAGGCTTTCTTT. Protein: CASSLLRDQDPEAFF.

CDR3: CASSLDRGRNGELFF. The CDR3 DNA reads TGTGCCAGCAGCTTGGACAGGGGGCGAAACGGGGAGCTGTTTTTT. The chain carries TRBV11-3 and TRBJ2-2, with TRBD1 matching 11 bases. After removal of 3 bases from V and 7 bases from J, the junction contained 4 bases not matched to a gene. The CDR3 spans 15 residues. Per germline, CDR1 SGHNT and CDR2 YENEEA.

V and J are TRBV7-9 and TRBJ2-7; no firm D call. This CDR3 spans 14 amino acids. Trimming pared 5 bases from V and 3 bases from J, leaving 14 bases between. Germline-derived CDR1 and CDR2 are SEHNR and FQNEAQ (reference sequence). The CDR3 coding sequence is TGTGCCAGCAGCCCGGGTGGCTCACGCTACGAGCAGTACTTC. The encoded protein is CASSPGGSRYEQYF. The full variable domain, in which reference TRBV7-9 and TRBJ2-7 provide the parts outside the CDR3, is DTGVSQNPRHKITKRGQNVTFRCDPISEHNRLYWYRQTLGQGPEFLTYFQNEAQLEKSRLLSDRFSAERPKGSFSTLEIQRTEQGDSAMYLCASSPGGSRYEQYFGPGTRLTVT.

The chain combines TRBV18 with TRBJ2-1; 11 bases are a match to TRBD2. V shed 3 bases and J 4 bases; nucleotides not matched to a gene: 8. Looked up from germline, CDR1 is KGHSH and CDR2 is LQKENI. The CDR3 spans 17 residues. CDR3 DNA: TGTGCCAGCTCACCTTTCTCCGGGACTAGCGGATACAATGAGCAGTTCTTC. The encoded protein is CASSPFSGTSGYNEQFF.

This chain links TRBV9 with TRBJ1-4; TRBD1 might be the D (5 bases). The ends were cut back, 3 bases at V and 6 bases at J, with 12 bases in the middle. This CDR3 spans 14 amino acids. Germline V gene data show CDR1 as SGDLS and CDR2 as YYNGEE. CDR3 in DNA: TGTGCCAGCAGCGCTCAGGGTACCCATGAAAAACTGTTTTTT. Translated: CASSAQGTHEKLFF.

The table lists this clone with a few counts. This chain uses TRBV6-5 with TRBJ2-3, with 8 nucleotides matching TRBD2. Per the germline V gene, CDR1 is MNHEY and CDR2 is SVGAGI. CDR3 size: 14 residues. The J segment lost 6 bases and the V segment lost 7 bases, leaving 9 bases of the junction unmatched. This CDR3 is CASIPAGARDTQYF. In nucleotides, the CDR3 is TGTGCCAGCATCCCAGCGGGAGCTCGGGATACGCAGTATTTT.

The V call is TRBV19, the J call TRBJ2-6; D gene unclear. The CDR3 runs to 16 residues. V was pared by 0 bases and J by 1 base, with 7 bases between. From germline, CDR1 is LNHDA and CDR2 SQIVND (reference sequence). DNA of the CDR3: TGTGCCAGTAGTATAGATTGGGGATCTGGGGCCAACGTCCTGACTTTC. Translating it yields CASSIDWGSGANVLTF.